This T cell receptor beta chain appears in the sequencing data of a study of cytomegalovirus exposure and HLA in healthy donors. Germline values: CDR1 MNHNS, CDR2 SASEGT. J lost 7 bases, V lost 2 bases, and 4 bases had no gene match. The CDR3 loop spans 14 amino acids. PCR involved 60 Vbeta and 13 Jbeta primers. Method: immunoSEQ multiplex PCR; TCRdb's copy keeps in-frame clones and lacks some. This table has 150,000 to 200,000 clones, 80% to 85% appearing once. This TCR was recovered from a woman in her late teens or twenties in good health and CMV-seropositive. The chain joins TRBV6-1 to TRBJ2-2; 7 bases match TRBD1. Sequenced: PBMCs. This CDR3 reads CASSEFRQGGELFF. The CDR3 bases are TGTGCCAGCAGTGAATTTCGACAGGGCGGGGAGCTGTTTTTT.